Listed below are T cell receptor beta chains from one sample, sequenced in a study of blood T cell repertoires in COVID-19. TCRdb's table, derived via immunoSEQ multiplex PCR, lists solely in-frame clones and lacks some. The repertoire holds some 250,000 clones, with 65% to 85% as singletons. The sequencing sample was made of peripheral blood. The receptor source for this set is a man aged 35-49 years with active or convalescent COVID-19. Both conserved end residues are part of each CDR3. The D gene is left open where the match is weak. Expanded clones get a size class; other rows say once, few or many, or leave the size out.

J: TRBJ1-1
size: once
D: .
V: TRBV7-2
CDR3: CASMTPSGTNTEAFF
DNA: TGTGCCAGCATGACCCCTAGCGGCACGAACACTGAAGCTTTCTTT

J: TRBJ1-2
size: once
D: .
V: TRBV3-1/TRBV3-2
CDR3: CASSQDPTATGGYTF
DNA: TGTGCCAGCAGCCAAGATCCAACCGCAACAGGTGGCTACACCTTC

J: TRBJ1-1
size: .
D: .
V: TRBV30
CDR3: CAWRHPQVQAFF
DNA: TGTGCCTGGAGACATCCACAGGTGCAAGCTTTCTTT

J: TRBJ1-1
size: .
D: TRBD1
V: TRBV19
CDR3: CASKPGQGEAFF
DNA: TGTGCCAGTAAACCGGGACAGGGTGAAGCTTTCTTT

J: TRBJ2-5
size: once
D: .
V: TRBV7-7
CDR3: CASSAQGLQETQYF
DNA: TGTGCTAGCAGCGCCCAGGGACTGCAAGAGACCCAGTACTTC

J: TRBJ1-1
size: .
D: .
V: TRBV19
CDR3: CASTMRGSAFF
DNA: TGTGCCAGTACCATGCGGGGGTCGGCTTTCTTT

J: TRBJ1-5
size: .
D: .
V: TRBV20-1
CDR3: CSASQGLNQPQHF
DNA: TGCAGTGCTAGTCAGGGCTTGAATCAGCCCCAGCATTTT

J: TRBJ1-3
size: .
D: .
V: TRBV15
CDR3: CATSRDRRQNTIYF
DNA: TGTGCCACCAGCAGAGATCGAAGACAAAACACCATATATTTT

J: TRBJ1-1
size: .
D: TRBD1
V: TRBV6-5
CDR3: CASSLQGYTEAFF
DNA: TGTGCCAGCAGTCTACAGGGGTACACTGAAGCTTTCTTT

J: TRBJ1-1
size: .
D: .
V: TRBV6-5
CDR3: CASRYVEAFF
DNA: TGTGCCAGCAGGTATGTCGAGGCTTTCTTT

J: TRBJ1-5
size: .
D: TRBD1
V: TRBV7-9
CDR3: CASSRGQGMNQPQHF
DNA: TGTGCCAGCAGCCGAGGACAGGGGATGAATCAGCCCCAGCATTTT

J: TRBJ1-5
size: many
D: .
V: TRBV6-6
CDR3: CASSYMESNQPQHF
DNA: TGTGCCAGCAGTTACATGGAGTCCAATCAGCCCCAGCATTTT

J: TRBJ1-5
size: .
D: TRBD1
V: TRBV2
CDR3: CASSERGTGSNQPQHF
DNA: TGTGCCAGCAGTGAACGGGGGACAGGGAGCAATCAGCCCCAGCATTTT

J: TRBJ2-7
size: .
D: TRBD2
V: TRBV7-4
CDR3: CASSLVGLGLYEQYF
DNA: TGTGCCAGCAGCTTAGTTGGACTAGGCCTCTACGAGCAGTACTTC

J: TRBJ1-2
size: .
D: TRBD1
V: TRBV2
CDR3: CASGTGGGYGYTF
DNA: TGTGCCAGCGGGACAGGGGGGGGCTATGGCTACACCTTC

J: TRBJ2-3
size: .
D: TRBD2
V: TRBV30
CDR3: CAWSVIAGGHTQYF
DNA: TGTGCCTGGAGTGTAATAGCGGGGGGACATACGCAGTATTTT

J: TRBJ2-3
size: .
D: TRBD2
V: TRBV5-1
CDR3: CASSSGGLAGGQYTQYF
DNA: TGCGCCAGCAGCTCCGGGGGGCTAGCGGGGGGACAATATACGCAGTATTTT

J: TRBJ2-1
size: .
D: TRBD2
V: TRBV19
CDR3: CASSKGAGGVYNEQFF
DNA: TGTGCCAGTAGTAAGGGAGCGGGAGGTGTCTACAATGAGCAGTTCTTC

J: TRBJ2-7
size: .
D: TRBD1
V: TRBV5-4
CDR3: CASSWTGVNEQYF
DNA: TGTGCCAGCAGCTGGACAGGCGTTAACGAGCAGTACTTC

J: TRBJ2-3
size: .
D: TRBD1
V: TRBV30
CDR3: CAWRGTGMGTQYF
DNA: TGTGCCTGGAGGGGGACAGGAATGGGTACGCAGTATTTT

J: TRBJ2-1
size: .
D: TRBD2
V: TRBV12-5
CDR3: CASGSLAGGVNEQFF
DNA: TGTGCTAGTGGAAGTCTAGCGGGGGGGGTGAATGAGCAGTTCTTC

J: TRBJ1-2
size: .
D: .
V: TRBV5-1
CDR3: CASSLAGRGSGGYTF
DNA: TGCGCCAGCAGCTTGGCTGGCAGGGGATCGGGAGGCTACACCTTC

J: TRBJ2-7
size: .
D: .
V: TRBV7-2
CDR3: CASSFLGYEQYF
DNA: TGTGCCAGCAGCTTCCTCGGCTACGAGCAGTACTTC

J: TRBJ2-2
size: .
D: .
V: TRBV6-6
CDR3: CASRRPSTHPNTGELFF
DNA: TGTGCCAGCAGACGACCCTCGACACATCCGAACACCGGGGAGCTGTTTTTT

J: TRBJ1-4
size: .
D: .
V: TRBV15
CDR3: CATSRAGRENEKLFF
DNA: TGTGCCACCAGCAGAGCGGGCAGGGAAAATGAAAAACTGTTTTTT

J: TRBJ1-1
size: .
D: .
V: TRBV20-1
CDR3: CSASSGEAHTEAFF
DNA: TGCAGTGCTAGTAGTGGGGAGGCTCACACTGAAGCTTTCTTT

J: TRBJ1-2
size: .
D: .
V: TRBV24-1
CDR3: CATSDFSNYGYTF
DNA: TGTGCCACCAGTGATTTTAGCAACTATGGCTACACCTTC

J: TRBJ1-2
size: few
D: .
V: TRBV7-8
CDR3: CASSEAAGAKYGYTF
DNA: TGTGCCAGCAGCGAGGCGGCAGGGGCCAAGTATGGCTACACCTTC

J: TRBJ1-1
size: .
D: .
V: TRBV19
CDR3: CASSPRAGANTEAFF
DNA: TGTGCCAGTAGTCCGAGGGCAGGGGCGAACACTGAAGCTTTCTTT

J: TRBJ1-1
size: .
D: .
V: TRBV29-1
CDR3: CSVANQGNTEAFF
DNA: TGCAGCGTTGCAAACCAGGGGAACACTGAAGCTTTCTTT

J: TRBJ1-4
size: few
D: .
V: TRBV11-3
CDR3: CASSSDSATNEKLFF
DNA: TGTGCCAGCAGCTCGGACAGTGCAACTAATGAAAAACTGTTTTTT

J: TRBJ2-7
size: .
D: .
V: TRBV19
CDR3: CASSVDTYEQYF
DNA: TGTGCCAGTAGTGTGGACACCTACGAGCAGTACTTC

J: TRBJ1-3
size: .
D: .
V: TRBV7-2
CDR3: CATAPGGPSGNTIYF
DNA: TGTGCCACCGCCCCTGGAGGGCCCTCTGGAAACACCATATATTTT

J: TRBJ2-7
size: .
D: .
V: TRBV7-9
CDR3: CASSSRSEQYF
DNA: TGTGCCAGCAGCTCGAGATCCGAGCAGTACTTC

J: TRBJ2-5
size: .
D: .
V: TRBV7-6
CDR3: CASSSPQETQYF
DNA: TGTGCCAGCAGCTCCCCTCAAGAGACCCAGTACTTC

J: TRBJ2-1
size: .
D: .
V: TRBV7-9
CDR3: CASSLPGRGNEQFF
DNA: TGTGCCAGCAGCCTACCCGGTCGCGGGAATGAGCAGTTCTTC

J: TRBJ2-3
size: few
D: TRBD2
V: TRBV30
CDR3: CAWSVLGRGEPKDTQYF
DNA: TGTGCCTGGAGTGTACTGGGTCGGGGGGAGCCCAAAGATACGCAGTATTTT

J: TRBJ2-7
size: .
D: TRBD2
V: TRBV18
CDR3: CASSPGTSGIYEQYF
DNA: TGTGCCAGCTCACCCGGGACTAGCGGGATCTACGAGCAGTACTTC

J: TRBJ1-6
size: .
D: .
V: TRBV7-9
CDR3: CASSLVGPNSPLHF
DNA: TGTGCCAGCAGCTTAGTTGGCCCTAATTCACCCCTCCACTTT

J: TRBJ2-2
size: .
D: .
V: TRBV7-2
CDR3: CASSPGRRSGELFF
DNA: TGTGCCAGCAGCCCCGGAAGGCGGTCCGGGGAGCTGTTTTTT